The 24 T cell receptor beta chains given below trace back to one sample, sequenced in a study of Ad26.COV2.S vaccination and SARS-CoV-2 variants. This sample's treatment: around 19 received Ad26.COV2.S at low or high dose, single or two shots; 5 received placebo; per-sample allocation not given. Following the first vaccine or placebo injection, samples were taken on day 63. Repertoires were generated with immunoSEQ multiplex PCR, while TCRdb's copy carries only in-frame clones and drops some. The sample holds some 290,000 clones; about 86% are singletons and the top ten take 1.5% to 2.5%. Sequenced material: peripheral blood, taken in a trial of Ad26.COV2.S vaccine versus placebo. These receptors all come from a person between 18 and 59 years old who received the Ad26.COV2.S COVID-19 vaccine or a placebo.

The chain joins TRBV15 to TRBJ1-2; no firm D call. The CDR3 has 13 residues. The ends were cut back, 1 base at V and 3 bases at J, with 6 bases in the middle. In germline, CDR1 is LNHNV, CDR2 YYDKDF (reference sequence). The CDR3 loop is CATSRVRDYGYTF. CDR3 nucleotides: TGTGCCACCAGCAGAGTGCGCGACTATGGCTACACCTTC.

The gene calls are TRBV5-1 and TRBJ1-1, with a possible D match to TRBD1 (5 bases). This CDR3 is built from 14 residues. Germline values: CDR1 SGHRS, CDR2 YFSETQ. Trimming took 2 bases from V and 7 from J, leaving 15 bases between them. The CDR3 protein is CASSFNQGKGEAFF. CDR3 DNA: TGCGCCAGCAGCTTCAATCAGGGAAAGGGTGAAGCTTTCTTT.

The rearrangement links TRBV12-3 or TRBV12-4 to TRBJ2-5; the D gene is possibly TRBD1 (6 bases). This CDR3 has 13 amino acids. Trimming removed 8 bases at V and 4 bases at J, with 14 bases between. The CDR3 region is CASRRGEGETQYF. CDR3 DNA: TGTGCCAGCCGCAGGGGAGAAGGAGAGACCCAGTACTTC.

This clone was picked up a small number of times. The chain couples TRBV6-5 to TRBJ1-4; perhaps TRBD1 as D (5 bases). This CDR3 contains 14 residues. Germline CDR1 MNHEY, CDR2 SVGAGI. Trimming pared 7 bases from V and 2 bases from J, leaving 11 bases between. The CDR3 protein is CASMKGNTNEKLFF. CDR3 coding DNA: TGTGCCAGCATGAAGGGGAATACTAATGAAAAACTGTTTTTT.

This clone was counted between two and nine times. The chain carries TRBV11-2 and TRBJ1-2; 11 positions match TRBD1. CDR1 and CDR2 from the germline V gene are SGHAT and FQNNGV. The CDR3 has 15 amino acids. V shed 5 bases, J shed 6 bases, and the junction held 8 bases outside the gene matches. The CDR3 DNA reads TGTGCCAGCAGCGCTATTCCGGGACAGGGGGATGGCTACACCTTC. Protein: CASSAIPGQGDGYTF.

The gene calls are TRBV29-1 and TRBJ1-2; the D gene is possibly TRBD1 (6 bases). V was trimmed by 7 bases and J by 1 base, leaving 19 bases between them. This CDR3 comprises 15 residues. The germline CDR1 and CDR2 sequences are SQVTM and ANQGSEA. This chain's CDR3 is CSAAAGASNNYGYTF. In nucleotides, the CDR3 is TGCAGCGCTGCTGCAGGGGCGAGCAATAACTATGGCTACACCTTC. The full variable domain, its missing parts supplied by reference TRBV29-1 and TRBJ1-2, is SAVISQKPSRDICQRGTSLTIQCQVDSQVTMMFWYRQQPGQSLTLIATANQGSEATYESGFVIDKFPISRPNLTFSTLTVSNMSPEDSSIYLCSAAAGASNNYGYTFGSGTRLTVV.

The chain joins TRBV29-1 to TRBJ1-5; 7 bases agree with TRBD1. The CDR3 length is 14 residues. Germline assignment: CDR1 SQVTM and CDR2 ANQGSEA. The junction had 5 bases not matched to a gene; V was cut back by 4 bases and J by 2 bases. The CDR3 region is CSVAFGTGNQPQHF. The CDR3 DNA reads TGCAGCGTTGCGTTTGGGACAGGCAATCAGCCCCAGCATTTT.

The chain combines TRBV20-1 with TRBJ1-2, with unresolved D. Germline CDR1 and CDR2: DFQATT and SNEGSKA (reference sequence). The CDR3 is 10 amino acids. The V and J ends lost 4 bases and 1 base respectively, with 1 base between them. CDR3 nucleotide sequence: TGCAGTGCTAATAACTATGGCTACACCTTC. Translated, it gives CSANNYGYTF.

V gene TRBV6-5 combines with J gene TRBJ1-5, with 7 bases lining up with TRBD1. Germline V gene data show CDR1 as MNHEY and CDR2 as SVGAGI. The CDR3 has 15 residues. V trimming: 0 bases; J trimming: 7 bases; junction bases outside the gene matches: 6. In nucleotides, the CDR3 is TGTGCCAGCAGTTACTCTCCAGGGGGTGGACAGCCCCAGCATTTT. Amino acids: CASSYSPGGGQPQHF.

J is TRBJ2-3 and V is TRBV2; 8 bases agree with TRBD2. CDR3 length equals 15 residues. Germline-derived CDR1 and CDR2 are SNHLY and FYNNEI. Unmatched junction bases numbered 11, after V lost 6 bases and J lost 6 bases. The CDR3 coding sequence is TGTGCCAGCAGGAGCGGGGGAACCCAACGGGATACGCAGTATTTT. It codes for CASRSGGTQRDTQYF.

The gene calls are TRBV5-1 and TRBJ1-1, with D unresolved. V was shortened by 2 bases and J by 0 bases, with 8 bases between the two germline ends. The CDR3 extends over 14 amino acids. Germline V lookup: CDR1 SGHRS, CDR2 YFSETQ. The CDR3 nucleotides read TGCGCCAGCAGCTTCCATGGAATGAACACTGAAGCTTTCTTT. It is translated as CASSFHGMNTEAFF.

The chain has TRBV24-1 and TRBJ2-2, with D unclear. Germline CDR1 is KGHDR and CDR2 is SFDVKD. Trimming pared 7 bases from V and 2 bases from J, leaving 4 bases between. The CDR3 extends over 12 amino acids. The CDR3 region is CATSLNTGELFF. DNA of the CDR3: TGTGCCACCAGCCTCAACACCGGGGAGCTGTTTTTT.

This clone has a handful of counts. The rearrangement links TRBV5-1 to TRBJ2-7; D not certain. From germline, CDR1 is SGHRS and CDR2 YFSETQ. The V and J ends lost 1 base and 0 bases respectively, with 11 bases between them. The CDR3 is made up of 15 amino acids. CDR3 DNA sequence: TGCGCCAGCAGCTTGTACCCAGAAACCTCCTACGAGCAGTACTTC. It codes for CASSLYPETSYEQYF.

The table lists this clone with a count of one. Other DNA sequences within the sample encode an identical CDR3. The gene calls are TRBV18 and TRBJ2-6; D is unclear. CDR3 length equals 14 residues. V lost 3 bases, J lost 1 base, and 4 bases lay in between. The germline V gene encodes CDR1 KGHSH and CDR2 LQKENI. The CDR3 here is CASSPSSGANVLTF. The CDR3, as DNA: TGTGCCAGCTCACCCTCTTCTGGGGCCAACGTCCTGACTTTC.

The J gene is TRBJ2-1, the V gene TRBV6-1, with TRBD2 matching over 15 bases. With 4 bases clipped from V and 9 bases from J, the junction kept 13 bases outside the gene matches. This CDR3 region has 18 residues. Germline CDR1 is MNHNS and CDR2 is SASEGT. CDR3 bases: TGTGCCAGCAGTGCCCCGGGACTAGCGGGGGGAGGTGGGGGTGAGCAGTTCTTC. Translating it yields CASSAPGLAGGGGGEQFF.

The V call is TRBV6-2 or TRBV6-3, the J call TRBJ1-5; D gene ambiguous. Trimming removed 6 bases at V and 6 bases at J, with 15 bases between. The CDR3 covers 14 residues. The germline V gene encodes CDR1 MNHEY and CDR2 SVGEGT. The chain's CDR3 is CASSDETPVQPQHF. CDR3 nucleotide sequence: TGTGCCAGCAGCGATGAAACCCCCGTTCAGCCCCAGCATTTT.

The V call is TRBV18, the J call TRBJ1-2, with a tentative D call TRBD1 (6 bases). Germline values: CDR1 KGHSH, CDR2 LQKENI. This CDR3 has 14 residues. Trimming pared 6 bases from V and 0 bases from J, leaving 11 bases between. The CDR3 DNA reads as TGTGCCAGCTCCCCGGACAGTTCTAACTATGGCTACACCTTC. It codes for CASSPDSSNYGYTF.

This chain joins TRBV5-1 and TRBJ2-1; perhaps D is TRBD1 or TRBD2 (6 bases each). The CDR3 spans 16 residues. In germline, CDR1 is SGHRS, CDR2 YFSETQ. Trimming shortened V by 3 bases and J by 9 bases, and 22 bases separated the two germline ends. The CDR3 bases are TGCGCCAGCAGCTGGAGACTAGTTGGGGGCACGAGTGAGCAGTTCTTC. It is translated as CASSWRLVGGTSEQFF.

The chain employs TRBV6-6 and TRBJ1-1, with 11 nucleotides matching TRBD1. The CDR3 is made up of 16 amino acids. The J segment lost 1 base and the V segment lost 6 bases, leaving 7 bases of the junction unmatched. Germline V lookup: CDR1 MNHNY, CDR2 SVGAGI (reference sequence). CDR3 sequence (DNA): TGTGCCAGCAGACTCGGACAGGGGGCAGGGAACACTGAAGCTTTCTTT. This translates into CASRLGQGAGNTEAFF.

The V and J genes are TRBV5-8 and TRBJ2-5; tentatively, D is TRBD1 (6 bases). Trimming pared 4 bases from V and 5 bases from J, leaving 12 bases between. CDR3 length equals 13 residues. CDR1 is SGHTS, CDR2 YDEGEE, per germline. DNA for the CDR3: TGTGCCAGCAGCCGTACAGGGTACGAGACCCAGTACTTC. Its translation is CASSRTGYETQYF.

The CDR3 DNA follows: TGTGCCAGCAGTTACTCGATCGGGGCACTCCGAAGATACGGCAATCAGCCCCAGCATTTT. As protein: CASSYSIGALRRYGNQPQHF. The rearrangement links TRBV6-2 or TRBV6-3 to TRBJ1-5; perhaps TRBD1 as D (5 bases). V lost 0 bases to trimming and J lost 2 bases, with 23 bases between them. CDR1 and CDR2 from the germline V gene are MNHEY and SVGEGT. The CDR3 runs to 20 residues.

CDR3 sequence (DNA): TGTGCCAGCAGCCCAGGCCTGGGGTCCCCCTACGAGCAGTACTTC. Its translation: CASSPGLGSPYEQYF. This rearrangement joins TRBV7-9 to TRBJ2-7; D is uncertain. The CDR3 length is 15 residues. The germline CDR1 and CDR2 sequences are SEHNR and FQNEAQ (reference sequence). The V and J ends lost 5 bases and 2 bases respectively, with 16 bases between them. Supplemented by reference TRBV7-9 and TRBJ2-7, the full variable domain reads DTGVSQNPRHKITKRGQNVTFRCDPISEHNRLYWYRQTLGQGPEFLTYFQNEAQLEKSRLLSDRFSAERPKGSFSTLEIQRTEQGDSAMYLCASSPGLGSPYEQYFGPGTRLTVT.

The chain recombines TRBV12-3 or TRBV12-4 with TRBJ1-2; 9 bases agree with TRBD1. Trimming at V came to 6 bases and at J to 8 bases, leaving 7 bases not matched to a gene. The CDR3 is made up of 13 amino acids. In DNA form, the CDR3 reads TGTGCCAGCAGGGGGGACAGGGAATACGGCTACACCTTC. Translated: CASRGDREYGYTF.

The V call is TRBV10-1, the J call TRBJ1-2; the D gene is possibly TRBD1 (5 bases). Deletions cut 2 bases from V and 4 bases from J, with 11 bases between. CDR3 length: 14 amino acids. In germline, CDR1 is WNHNN, CDR2 SYGVQD (reference sequence). Written as DNA, the CDR3 is TGCGCCAGCAGTGAGACAGGCGCTTTCTATGGCTACACCTTC. Encoded protein: CASSETGAFYGYTF.